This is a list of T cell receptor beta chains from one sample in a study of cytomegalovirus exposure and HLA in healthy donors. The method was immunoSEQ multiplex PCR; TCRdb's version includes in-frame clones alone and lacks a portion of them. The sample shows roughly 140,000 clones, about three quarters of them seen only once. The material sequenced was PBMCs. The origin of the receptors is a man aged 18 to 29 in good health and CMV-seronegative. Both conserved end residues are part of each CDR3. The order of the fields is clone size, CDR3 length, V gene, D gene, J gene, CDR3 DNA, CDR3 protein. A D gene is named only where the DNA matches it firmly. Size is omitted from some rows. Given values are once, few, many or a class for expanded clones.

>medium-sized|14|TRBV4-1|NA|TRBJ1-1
TGCGCCAGCAGATCGACAGGATTGAACACTGAAGCTTTCTTT
CASRSTGLNTEAFF
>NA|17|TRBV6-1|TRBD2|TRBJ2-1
TGTGCCAGCAGTGAAGATCCTGGGAGGGTTTCCTACAATGAGCAGTTCTTC
CASSEDPGRVSYNEQFF
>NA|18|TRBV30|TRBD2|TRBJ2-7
TGTGCCTGGAGTGAGGCTATGACTAGCGGGAGGGATCCCTACGAGCAGTACTTC
CAWSEAMTSGRDPYEQYF
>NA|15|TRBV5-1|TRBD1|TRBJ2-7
TGCGCCAGCAGCTTGGGGGGACAGTCTAAAGAGGAGCAGTACTTC
CASSLGGQSKEEQYF
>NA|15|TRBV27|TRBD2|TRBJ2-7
TGTGCCAGCAGTCCCCTGGGACTACGTCCCTACGAGCAGTACTTC
CASSPLGLRPYEQYF
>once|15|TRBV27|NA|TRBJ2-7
TGTGCCAGCATGTATGGTGGTGAGGGTTACTACGAGCAGTACTTC
CASMYGGEGYYEQYF
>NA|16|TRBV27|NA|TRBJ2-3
TGTGCCAGCAGTCAGAATACAGGTTACGGCACAGATACGCAGTATTTT
CASSQNTGYGTDTQYF
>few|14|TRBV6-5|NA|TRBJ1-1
TGTGCCAGCAGGACAGCACGCTTGAACACTGAAGCTTTCTTT
CASRTARLNTEAFF
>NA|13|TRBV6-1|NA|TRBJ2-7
TGTGCCAGCAGTGAACAGGGCTCCTACGAGCAGTACTTC
CASSEQGSYEQYF
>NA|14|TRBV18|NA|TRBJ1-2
TGTGCCAGCTCACCATCTGTGGCAGGTGATGGCTACACCTTC
CASSPSVAGDGYTF
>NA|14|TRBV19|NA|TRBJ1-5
TGTGCCAGTAGCCTCCGGGACAACAATCAGCCCCAGCATTTT
CASSLRDNNQPQHF
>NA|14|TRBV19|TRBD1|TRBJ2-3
TGTGCCAGTAGCGACAGGGCTGGCACAGATACGCAGTATTTT
CASSDRAGTDTQYF
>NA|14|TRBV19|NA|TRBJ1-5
TGTGCCACCCGAAGGGGGATTAGCGATCAGCCCCAGCATTTT
CATRRGISDQPQHF
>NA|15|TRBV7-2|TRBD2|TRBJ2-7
TGTGCCAGCAGCTTAGCAGTGACTAGCGGTTACGAGCAGTACTTC
CASSLAVTSGYEQYF
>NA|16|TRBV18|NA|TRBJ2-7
TGTGCCAGCTCACCACCGGGGGCTAGCAGACCCTACGAGCAGTACTTC
CASSPPGASRPYEQYF
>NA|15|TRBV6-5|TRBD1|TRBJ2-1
TGTGCCAGCAGTTACTCGGGGACAGGGATCGATGAGCAGTTCTTC
CASSYSGTGIDEQFF
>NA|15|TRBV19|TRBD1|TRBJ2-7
TGTGCCAGTAGTATCCTCGGGACAGGGAGGTACGAGCAGTACTTC
CASSILGTGRYEQYF
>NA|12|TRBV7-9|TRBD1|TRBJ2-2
TGTGCCAGCAGCTGGGACAGCGGGGAGCTGTTTTTT
CASSWDSGELFF
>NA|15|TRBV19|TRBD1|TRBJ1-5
TGTGCCACCATGGCGGACAGGTTTAGCAATCAGCCCCAGCATTTT
CATMADRFSNQPQHF
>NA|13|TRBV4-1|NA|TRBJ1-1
TGCGCCAGCAGCCAAGAGGAGGCGGAGGAAGCTTTCTTT
CASSQEEAEEAFF
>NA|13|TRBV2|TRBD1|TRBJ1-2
TGTGCCAGCAGTGTGGACAGGGACTATGGCTACACCTTC
CASSVDRDYGYTF
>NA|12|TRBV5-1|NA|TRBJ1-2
TGCGCCAGCAGCTTGGACCGGGGGGTCGAAACCTTC
CASSLDRGVETF
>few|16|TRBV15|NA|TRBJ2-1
TGTGCCACCAGCAGAGGAAGACGGACGGGGGGCGATGAGCAGTTCTTC
CATSRGRRTGGDEQFF
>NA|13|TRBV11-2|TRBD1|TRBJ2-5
TGTGCCAGCAGCTTAACAGGGGTGGAGACCCAGTACTTC
CASSLTGVETQYF
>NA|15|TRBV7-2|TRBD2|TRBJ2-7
TGTGCCAGCAGCACCACTAGCGGGAGCTCCTACGAGCAGTACTTC
CASSTTSGSSYEQYF
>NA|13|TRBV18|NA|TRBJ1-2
TGTGCCAGCTCCGAATTCCCGACTGACGGCTACACCTTC
CASSEFPTDGYTF
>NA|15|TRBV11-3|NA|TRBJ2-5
TGTGCCAGCAGCCTTGGCCCCAGCAGGGAAGGGACCCAGTACTTC
CASSLGPSREGTQYF
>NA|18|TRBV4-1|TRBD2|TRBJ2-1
TGCGCCAGCAGCCAAGATCGGAGCGGGAGGTACACCTACAATGAGCAGTTCTTC
CASSQDRSGRYTYNEQFF
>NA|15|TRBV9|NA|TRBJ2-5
TGTGCCAGCAGCGTAGAAGGAGGGTTCCAAGAGACCCAGTACTTC
CASSVEGGFQETQYF
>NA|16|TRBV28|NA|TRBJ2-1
TGTGCCAGCAGTCCTTTCGGCAGGGTCGGACACAATGAGCAGTTCTTC
CASSPFGRVGHNEQFF
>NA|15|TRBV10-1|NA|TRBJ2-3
TGCGCCAGCAGTGACGGCAGGACTAGCACAGATACGCAGTATTTT
CASSDGRTSTDTQYF
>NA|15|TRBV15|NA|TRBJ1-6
TGTGCCACCAGCAGAGACAGGTCCTATAATTCACCCCTCCACTTT
CATSRDRSYNSPLHF
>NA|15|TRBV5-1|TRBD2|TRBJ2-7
TGCGCCAGCAGCTTGGGGGCGGGAGGTGGATACGAGCAGTACTTC
CASSLGAGGGYEQYF
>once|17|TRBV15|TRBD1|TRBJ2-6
TGTGCCACCAGGGAGACAGGGGCCCGCTCTGGGGCCAACGTCCTGACTTTC
CATRETGARSGANVLTF
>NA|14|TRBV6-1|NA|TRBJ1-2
TGTGCCAGCAGTGAACTTGGCACGAACTATGGCTACACCTTC
CASSELGTNYGYTF
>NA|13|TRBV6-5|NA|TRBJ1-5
TGTGCCTCCTGGCGGGGTGGCAATCAGCCCCAGCATTTT
CASWRGGNQPQHF
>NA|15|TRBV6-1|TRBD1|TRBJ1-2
TGTGCCAGCAGTGAAGCAGGGGGACAGGGGTCTGGCTACACCTTC
CASSEAGGQGSGYTF
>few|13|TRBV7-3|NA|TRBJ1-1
TGTGCCAGCAGCTTACAGGGGAACACTGAAGCTTTCTTT
CASSLQGNTEAFF
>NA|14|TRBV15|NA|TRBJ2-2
TGTGCCACCAGCAGGACGGGGAACACCGGGGAGCTGTTTTTT
CATSRTGNTGELFF
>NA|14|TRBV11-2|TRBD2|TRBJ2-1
TGTGCCAGCAGCCCCGGGACTAGTCGCAATGAGCAGTTCTTC
CASSPGTSRNEQFF
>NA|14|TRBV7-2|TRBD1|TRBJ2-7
TGTGCCAGCAGCTCCGGACAGGGGGTGGAGGAGCAGTACTTC
CASSSGQGVEEQYF
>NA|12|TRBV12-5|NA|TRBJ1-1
TGTGCTAGTGGTTTGGTAGACAGTGAAGCTTTCTTT
CASGLVDSEAFF
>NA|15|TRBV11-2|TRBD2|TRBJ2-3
TGTGCCAGCAGCTTAGTTCCCCTAGCGGGGGATACGCAGTATTTT
CASSLVPLAGDTQYF
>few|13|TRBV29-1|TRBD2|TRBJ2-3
TGCAGCGTTGACGTAGCGGGAGTAAATACGCAGTATTTT
CSVDVAGVNTQYF
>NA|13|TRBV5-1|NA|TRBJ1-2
TGCGCCAGCAGCTTCGGGGTAAACTATGGCTACACCTTC
CASSFGVNYGYTF
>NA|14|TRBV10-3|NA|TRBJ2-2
TGTGCCATCAGGGAGGAAGGGGGCACCGGGGAGCTGTTTTTT
CAIREEGGTGELFF
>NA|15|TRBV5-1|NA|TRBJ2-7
TGCGCCAGCAGCTTGGAAACAGTCCTCTCCTACGAGCAGTACTTC
CASSLETVLSYEQYF
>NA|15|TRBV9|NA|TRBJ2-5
TGTGCCAGCAGCGTAGGTGGAGGGGCTCAAGAGACCCAGTACTTC
CASSVGGGAQETQYF
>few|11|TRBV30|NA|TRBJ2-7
TGTGCCTGGAGTCCATCCTACGAGCAGTACTTC
CAWSPSYEQYF
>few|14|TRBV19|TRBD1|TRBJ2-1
TGTGCCAGTACCCGGGACAGTGCGTACAATGAGCAGTTCTTC
CASTRDSAYNEQFF
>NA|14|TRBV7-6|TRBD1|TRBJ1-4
TGTGCCAGCAGCCCCGGGACAGGGGGCGAAAAACTGTTTTTT
CASSPGTGGEKLFF
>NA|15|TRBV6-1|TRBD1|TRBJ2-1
TGTGCCAGCAGGGACGGGACAGCGACGTACAATGAGCAGTTCTTC
CASRDGTATYNEQFF
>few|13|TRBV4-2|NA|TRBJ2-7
TGTGCCAGCAGCCAAGATAAGCGGGTTCTTCAGTACTTC
CASSQDKRVLQYF
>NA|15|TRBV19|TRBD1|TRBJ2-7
TGTGCCACTGCACCATGGACAGGGGCCTCCTACGAGCAGTACTTC
CATAPWTGASYEQYF
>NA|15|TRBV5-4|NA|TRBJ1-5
TGTGCCAGCAGCTTAAACCTTCCAGGGGATCAGCCCCAGCATTTT
CASSLNLPGDQPQHF
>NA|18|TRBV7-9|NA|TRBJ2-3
TGTGCCAGCAGCTTAGCGTCAGCCCGCAGGGATGGCACAGATACGCAGTATTTT
CASSLASARRDGTDTQYF
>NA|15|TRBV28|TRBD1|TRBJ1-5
TGTGCCAGCAGTCAACAGGGGGGACCCAATCAGCCCCAGCATTTT
CASSQQGGPNQPQHF
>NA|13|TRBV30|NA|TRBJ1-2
TGTGCCCTGGTCTCCGACGGGGAACGTGGCTACACCTTC
CALVSDGERGYTF
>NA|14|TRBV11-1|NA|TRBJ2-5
TGTGCCAGCAGCTTCCCGGGGTGGTGGGAGACCCAGTACTTC
CASSFPGWWETQYF